These 10 T cell receptor beta chains were sequenced from one sample in a study of Graves' ophthalmopathy and Graves' hyperthyroidism. The authors amplified TCR beta CDR3 regions, and they did so from RNA transcripts for repertoire sequencing. HTBI-primed RT-PCR formed the first round, and a multiplex PCR formed the second. Via MiXCR, TCRdb re-called the multiplex PCR reads, giving one row per CDR3 protein. Found here are 45,000 to 60,000 distinct CDR3 sequences, roughly half of them singletons; the top ten hold about 4.9%. The specimen sequenced was peripheral blood. The receptors were gathered from an adult woman with Graves' ophthalmopathy.

The rearrangement uses TRBV10-3 and TRBJ1-6; 10 bases match TRBD1. Germline V gene sequence: CDR1 ENHRY, CDR2 SYGVKD. This CDR3 region has 16 residues. V gave up 1 base and J gave up 5 bases; unmatched junction bases: 2. The CDR3 DNA follows: TGTGCCATCAGTGAGTTTGGGACAGGGGATAATTCACCCCTCCACTTT. This translates into CAISEFGTGDNSPLHF.

The chain uses TRBV20-1 and TRBJ1-2; possibly TRBD1 for D (6 bases). V was trimmed by 0 bases and J by 6 bases, leaving 20 bases between them. Germline-derived CDR1 and CDR2 are DFQATT and SNEGSKA (reference sequence). This CDR3 is 16 amino acids long. CDR3 sequence (DNA): TGCAGTGCTAGAGAAGGGGTCAGGGGTATAATGGATGGCTACACCTTC. It translates to CSAREGVRGIMDGYTF.

This chain joins TRBV11-1 and TRBJ1-2, with no clear D. Germline loops: CDR1 SGHAT, CDR2 FQDESV (reference sequence). This CDR3 spans 14 amino acids. V lost 4 bases to trimming and J lost 2 bases, with 11 bases between them. The CDR3 is CASSSSSGNYGYTF. The CDR3 nucleotides read TGTGCCAGCAGCTCCTCCAGCGGGAACTATGGCTACACCTTC. Supplemented by reference TRBV11-1 and TRBJ1-2, the full variable domain reads EAEVAQSPRYKITEKSQAVAFWCDPISGHATLYWYRQILGQGPELLVQFQDESVVDDSQLPKDRFSAERLKGVDSTLKIQPAELGDSAMYLCASSSSSGNYGYTFGSGTRLTVV.

Notes on this clonotype: At one boundary the junction diverges from the germline segment, which might be a read error. The rearrangement links TRBV19 to TRBJ2-7, with 8 bases matching TRBD1. This CDR3 region has 14 residues. CDR1 and CDR2 from the germline V gene are LNHDA and SQIVND (reference sequence). CDR3 sequence: CASSVRTGTHERYF. As DNA, the CDR3 is TGTGCCAGTAGTGTCCGGACAGGGACCCACGAGCGGTACTTC. Based on the CDR3 plus reference TRBV19 and TRBJ2-7, the full variable domain is DGGITQSPKYLFRKEGQNVTLSCEQNLNHDAMYWYRQDPGQGLRLIYYSQIVNDFQKGDIAEGYSVSREKKESFPLTVTSAQKNPTAFYLCASSVRTGTHERYFGPGTRLTVT.

In this sample, this clonotype turned up once. The chain uses TRBV6-4 and TRBJ2-1; a possible D gene is TRBD2 (6 bases). Germline-derived CDR1 and CDR2 are MRHNA and SNTAGT. V was pared by 0 bases and J by 8 bases, with 11 bases between. The CDR3 has 14 amino acids. The CDR3 DNA follows: TGTGCCAGCAGTGACTCTGGGGGGAGCGATGAGCAGTTCTTC. Translated: CASSDSGGSDEQFF.

The gene calls are TRBV5-4 and TRBJ2-5; TRBD1 matches at 10 bases. The J call may be wrong; the DNA end is better matched by TRBJ2-7. CDR1 is SGHNT and CDR2 is YYREEE in the germline V gene (reference sequence). This CDR3 contains 15 residues. The CDR3 loop is CASSLQGQGSYEQYF. CDR3 DNA: TGTGCCAGCAGCTTGCAGGGACAGGGGTCGTACGAGCAGTACTTC.

V usage is TRBV7-9 and J usage is TRBJ2-5; a weak D match, TRBD1 (6 bases). The CDR3 sequence is 14 residues long. V lost 5 bases to trimming and J lost 5 bases, with 15 bases between them. The germline V gene has CDR1 SEHNR and CDR2 FQNEAQ (reference sequence). The CDR3 sequence is CASSHRVVEETQYF. The CDR3 DNA sequence: TGTGCCAGCAGCCACAGGGTAGTGGAGGAGACCCAGTACTTC.

The chain carries TRBV4-2 and TRBJ1-5; D remains ambiguous. The germline V gene has CDR1 LGHNA and CDR2 YNFKEQ. Trimming stripped 0 bases from V and 0 bases from J, with 6 bases between. CDR3 length equals 15 residues. CDR3 DNA sequence: TGTGCCAGCAGCCAAGATCGCCGTAGCAATCAGCCCCAGCATTTT. Its protein product is CASSQDRRSNQPQHF.

This clonotype was recorded once. The chain has TRBV20-1 and TRBJ2-7; the D is unclear. The germline V gene has CDR1 DFQATT and CDR2 SNEGSKA (reference sequence). Trimming stripped 7 bases from V and 2 bases from J, with 9 bases between. This CDR3 is 11 amino acids long. The CDR3 DNA reads TGCAGTGGTCTACAGACCTACGAGCAGTACTTC. This translates into CSGLQTYEQYF.

This clonotype is judged medium-sized. This chain uses TRBV2 with TRBJ2-7, with D possibly matching TRBD2 (6 bases). V shed 2 bases and J shed 11 bases, with 10 bases lying between them. The CDR3 contains 11 residues. Per germline, CDR1 SNHLY and CDR2 FYNNEI. The CDR3: CASSEYGGKYF. CDR3 DNA: TGTGCCAGCAGTGAATACGGCGGGAAGTACTTC.